The TCR beta chain described here comes from a study of shared clonotypes between healthy human individuals. Overall study context: CD4 naive and CD4 memory each took three plates per donor, while CD8 naive took two and CD8 memory one.

Per germline, CDR1 MDHEN and CDR2 SYDVKM. The CDR3 contains 16 residues. Trimming removed 3 bases at V and 7 bases at J, with 19 bases between. The assay used deep level. The protocol was immunoSEQ multiplex PCR, while the TCRdb copy is restricted to in-frame clones and leaves out a portion. The table has about 600,000 clones, approximately 97% seen once. In the CD4+ fraction, cells were divided into CD45RA+ naive and CD45RA-negative memory subsets. The sequenced material came from naive CD4+ T cells sorted from blood. Subset noted: CD45RA+ positively selected. This clonotype originated in a woman aged 25 to 39 in good health. V and J are TRBV28 and TRBJ1-5; D is unclear. CDR3 nucleotides: TGTGCCAGCAGTTTTCATGGGAACGGGTTGAGCCAGCCCCAGCATTTT. Translation gives CASSFHGNGLSQPQHF.